This T cell receptor (beta chain) was obtained from a study of neurological immune-mediated disorders. The healthy controls volunteered at a blood bank in Maryland, USA. This clonotype was seen a few times. The cDNA was synthesized by means of template-switch 5'RACE, which was carried out with 10-nucleotide random UMIs. TCRdb itself ran the 5' RACE reads through MiXCR, one entry per CDR3 protein. Here the sample spans around 26,000 distinct CDR3 sequences, less than 8.5% being singletons. Sequenced: PBMCs. The receptor was derived from a woman in her forties or fifties in good health.

CDR3 amino acids: CASSEGQGTGYTF. CDR3 nucleotides: TGCGCCAGCAGCGAGGGACAGGGGACTGGCTACACCTTC. The chain couples TRBV5-1 to TRBJ1-2; 10 bases line up with TRBD1. J lost 7 bases, V lost 4 bases, and 4 bases had no gene match. Germline lookup yields CDR1 SGHRS and CDR2 YFSETQ. This CDR3 has 13 amino acids.